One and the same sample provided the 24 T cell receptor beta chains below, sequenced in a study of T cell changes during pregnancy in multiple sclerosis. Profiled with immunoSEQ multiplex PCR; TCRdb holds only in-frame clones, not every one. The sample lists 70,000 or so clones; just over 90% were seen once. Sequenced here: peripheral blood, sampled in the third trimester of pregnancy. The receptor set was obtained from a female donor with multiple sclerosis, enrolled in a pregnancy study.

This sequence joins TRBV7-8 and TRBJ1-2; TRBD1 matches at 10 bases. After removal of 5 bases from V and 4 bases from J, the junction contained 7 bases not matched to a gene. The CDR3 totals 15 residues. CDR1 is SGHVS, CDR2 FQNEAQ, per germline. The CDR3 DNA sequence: TGTGCCAGCAGCCGTACGACAGGGGGCGCCTATGGCTACACCTTC. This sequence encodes CASSRTTGGAYGYTF.

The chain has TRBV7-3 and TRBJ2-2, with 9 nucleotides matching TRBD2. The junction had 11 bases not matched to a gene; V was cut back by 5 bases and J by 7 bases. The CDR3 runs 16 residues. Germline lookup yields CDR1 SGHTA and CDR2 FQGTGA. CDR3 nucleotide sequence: TGTGCCAGCAGCCCCCGACTAGCGGTTAATGGCGGGGAGCTGTTTTTT. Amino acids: CASSPRLAVNGGELFF.

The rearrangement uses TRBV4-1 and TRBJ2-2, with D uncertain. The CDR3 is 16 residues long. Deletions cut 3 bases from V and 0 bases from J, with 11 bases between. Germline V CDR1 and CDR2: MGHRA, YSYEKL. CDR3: CASSHLAGANTGELFF. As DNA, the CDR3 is TGCGCCAGCAGCCATCTGGCAGGCGCGAACACCGGGGAGCTGTTTTTT.

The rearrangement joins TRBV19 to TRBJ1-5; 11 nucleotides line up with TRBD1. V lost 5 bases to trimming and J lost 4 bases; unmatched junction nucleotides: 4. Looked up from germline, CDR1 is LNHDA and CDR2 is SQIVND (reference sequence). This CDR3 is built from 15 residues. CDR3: CASSSWDRGNQPQHF. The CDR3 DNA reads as TGTGCCAGTAGTTCCTGGGACAGGGGGAATCAGCCCCAGCATTTT.

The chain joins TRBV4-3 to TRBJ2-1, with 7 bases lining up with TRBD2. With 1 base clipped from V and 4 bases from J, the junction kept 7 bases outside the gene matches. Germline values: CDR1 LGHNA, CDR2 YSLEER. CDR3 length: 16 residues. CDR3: CASSQGGGRAYNEQFF. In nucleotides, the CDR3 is TGCGCCAGCAGCCAAGGGGGGGGACGTGCTTACAATGAGCAGTTCTTC.

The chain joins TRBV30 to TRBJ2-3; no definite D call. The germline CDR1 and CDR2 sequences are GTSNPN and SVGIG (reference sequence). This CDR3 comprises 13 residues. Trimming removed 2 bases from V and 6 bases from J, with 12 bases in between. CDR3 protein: CAWSTLTRDTQYF. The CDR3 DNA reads TGTGCCTGGAGTACCCTAACGAGGGATACGCAGTATTTT.

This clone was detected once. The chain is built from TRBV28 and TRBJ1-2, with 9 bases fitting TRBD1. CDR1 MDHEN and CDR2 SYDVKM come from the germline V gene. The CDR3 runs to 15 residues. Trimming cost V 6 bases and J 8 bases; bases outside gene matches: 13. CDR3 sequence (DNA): TGTGCCAGCAGCAAACCGGGACAGGGAAGTTACGGCTACACCTTC. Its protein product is CASSKPGQGSYGYTF.

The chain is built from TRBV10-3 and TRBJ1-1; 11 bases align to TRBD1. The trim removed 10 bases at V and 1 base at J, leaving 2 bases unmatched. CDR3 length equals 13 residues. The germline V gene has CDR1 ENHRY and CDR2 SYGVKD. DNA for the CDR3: TGTGCCACTGGACAGGGGGCGAACACTGAAGCTTTCTTT. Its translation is CATGQGANTEAFF.

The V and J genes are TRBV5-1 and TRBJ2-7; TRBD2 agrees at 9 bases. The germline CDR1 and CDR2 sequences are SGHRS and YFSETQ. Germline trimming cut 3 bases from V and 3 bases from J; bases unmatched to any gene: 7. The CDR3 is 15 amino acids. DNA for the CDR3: TGCGCCAGCAGCTCTGGTAGCGGGGGTCTCTACGAGCAGTACTTC. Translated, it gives CASSSGSGGLYEQYF.

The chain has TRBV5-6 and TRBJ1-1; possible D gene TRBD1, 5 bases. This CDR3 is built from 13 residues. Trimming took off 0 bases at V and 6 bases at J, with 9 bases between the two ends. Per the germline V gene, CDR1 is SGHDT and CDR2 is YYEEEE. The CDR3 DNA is TGTGCCAGCAGCTTGGTGCAGGGCGCTGAAGCTTTCTTT. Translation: CASSLVQGAEAFF.

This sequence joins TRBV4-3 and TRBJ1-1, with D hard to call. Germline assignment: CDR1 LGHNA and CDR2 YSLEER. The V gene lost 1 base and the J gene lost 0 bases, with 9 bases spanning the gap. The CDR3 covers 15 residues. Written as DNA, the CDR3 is TGCGCCAGCAGCCAAGCTGCACAGATGAACACTGAAGCTTTCTTT. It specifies CASSQAAQMNTEAFF.

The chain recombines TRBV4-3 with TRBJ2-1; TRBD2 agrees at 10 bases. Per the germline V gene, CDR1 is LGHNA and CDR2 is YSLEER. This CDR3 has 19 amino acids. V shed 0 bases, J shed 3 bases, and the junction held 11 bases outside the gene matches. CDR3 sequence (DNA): TGCGCCAGCAGCCAAGATGAGGGAGCGGGGGGGCCGTACTACAATGAGCAGTTCTTC. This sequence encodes CASSQDEGAGGPYYNEQFF.

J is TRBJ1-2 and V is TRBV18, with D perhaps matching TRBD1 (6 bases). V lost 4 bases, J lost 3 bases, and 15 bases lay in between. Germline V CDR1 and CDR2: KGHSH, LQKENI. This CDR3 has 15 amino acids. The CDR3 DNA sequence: TGTGCCAGCTCACTTCAGGGGAATACGGACTATGGCTACACCTTC. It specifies CASSLQGNTDYGYTF.

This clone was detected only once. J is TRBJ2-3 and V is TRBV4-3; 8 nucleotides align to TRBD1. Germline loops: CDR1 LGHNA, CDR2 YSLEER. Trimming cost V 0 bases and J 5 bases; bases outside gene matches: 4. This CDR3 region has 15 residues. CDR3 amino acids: CASSQDGQGLDTQYF. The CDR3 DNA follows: TGCGCCAGCAGCCAAGATGGACAGGGATTAGATACGCAGTATTTT.

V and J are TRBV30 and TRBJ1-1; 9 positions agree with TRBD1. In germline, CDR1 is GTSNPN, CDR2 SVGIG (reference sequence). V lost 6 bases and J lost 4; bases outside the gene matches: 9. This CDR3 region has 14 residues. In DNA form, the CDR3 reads TGTGCCTGCGGTGAGGACAGGGGTTTCACTGAAGCTTTCTTT. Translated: CACGEDRGFTEAFF.

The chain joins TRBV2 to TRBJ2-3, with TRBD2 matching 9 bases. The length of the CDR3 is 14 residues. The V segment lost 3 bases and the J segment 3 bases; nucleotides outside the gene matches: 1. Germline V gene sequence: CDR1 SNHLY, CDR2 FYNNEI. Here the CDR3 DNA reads TGTGCCAGCAGTGAGAGCGGGGGGACAGATACGCAGTATTTT. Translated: CASSESGGTDTQYF.

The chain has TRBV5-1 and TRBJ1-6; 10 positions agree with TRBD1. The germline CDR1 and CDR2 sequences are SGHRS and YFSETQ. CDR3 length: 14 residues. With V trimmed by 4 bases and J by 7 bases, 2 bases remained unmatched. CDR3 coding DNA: TGCGCCAGCAGCAGGGACAGGGGAAATTCACCCCTCCACTTT. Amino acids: CASSRDRGNSPLHF.

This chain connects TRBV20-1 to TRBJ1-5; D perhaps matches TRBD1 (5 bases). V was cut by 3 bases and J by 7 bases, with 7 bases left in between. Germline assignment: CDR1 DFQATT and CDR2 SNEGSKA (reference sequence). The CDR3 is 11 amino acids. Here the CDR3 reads CSASQGQPQHF. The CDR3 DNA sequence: TGCAGTGCTAGTCAGGGCCAGCCCCAGCATTTT.

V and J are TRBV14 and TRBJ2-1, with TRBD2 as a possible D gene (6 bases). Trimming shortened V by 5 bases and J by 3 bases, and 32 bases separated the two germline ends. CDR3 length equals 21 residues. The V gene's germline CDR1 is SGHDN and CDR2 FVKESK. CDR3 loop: CASSTQTYIGVSGAVYNEQFF. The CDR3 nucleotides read TGTGCCAGCAGCACGCAAACTTACATAGGGGTTAGCGGTGCTGTCTACAATGAGCAGTTCTTC.

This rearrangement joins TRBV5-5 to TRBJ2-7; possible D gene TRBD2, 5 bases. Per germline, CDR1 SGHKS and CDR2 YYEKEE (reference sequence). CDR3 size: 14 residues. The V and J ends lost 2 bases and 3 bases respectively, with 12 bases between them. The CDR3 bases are TGTGCCAGCAGCTTAGCGAGGGTCAACTACGAGCAGTACTTC. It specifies CASSLARVNYEQYF.

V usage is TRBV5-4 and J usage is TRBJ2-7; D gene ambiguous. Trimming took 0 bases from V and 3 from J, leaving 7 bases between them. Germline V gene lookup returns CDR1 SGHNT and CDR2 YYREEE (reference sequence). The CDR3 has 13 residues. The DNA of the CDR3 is TGTGCCAGCAGCTTGGAACCGGGCTACGAGCAGTACTTC. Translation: CASSLEPGYEQYF.

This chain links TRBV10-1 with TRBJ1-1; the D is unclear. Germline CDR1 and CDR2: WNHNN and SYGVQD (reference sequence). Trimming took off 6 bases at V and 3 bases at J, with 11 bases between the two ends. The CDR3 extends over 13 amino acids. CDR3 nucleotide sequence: TGCGCCAGCAGGAGGGAGGCGGACACTGAAGCTTTCTTT. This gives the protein CASRREADTEAFF.

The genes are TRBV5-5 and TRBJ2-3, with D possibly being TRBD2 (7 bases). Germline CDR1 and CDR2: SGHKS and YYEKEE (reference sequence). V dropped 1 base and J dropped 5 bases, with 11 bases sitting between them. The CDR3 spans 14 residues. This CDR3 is CASSLKGGQDTQYF. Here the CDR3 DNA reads TGTGCCAGCAGCTTGAAGGGGGGGCAAGATACGCAGTATTTT.

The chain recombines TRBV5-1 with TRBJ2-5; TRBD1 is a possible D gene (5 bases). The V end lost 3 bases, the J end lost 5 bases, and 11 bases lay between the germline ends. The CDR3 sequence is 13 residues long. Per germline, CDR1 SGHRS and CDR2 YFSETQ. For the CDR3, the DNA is TGCGCCAGCAGCTCTCAGGGTCGGGAGACCCAGTACTTC. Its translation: CASSSQGRETQYF.